One and the same sample provided the 32 T cell receptor beta chains below, sequenced in a study of blood T cells in healthy people across ages. Using a J-beta primer mix together with a sample-barcoded 5' primer, a second PCR was run for roughly 6 to 12 cycles. MiXCR was run by TCRdb on the 5' RACE reads, yielding one entry per CDR3 protein. The table includes 980,000 or so distinct CDR3 sequences, approximately 49% detected once. Sequenced material: blood. These receptors came from a man younger than 45 in good health.

The chain combines TRBV7-8 with TRBJ2-4, with D perhaps TRBD2 (6 bases). The end of the DNA aligns better with TRBJ2-7, so the J call may be wrong. The CDR3 runs 15 residues. CDR1 is SGHVS, CDR2 FQNEAQ, per germline. CDR3: CASSLRRGAAYEQYF. For the CDR3, the DNA is TGTGCCAGCAGCTTAAGGCGGGGCGCCGCCTACGAGCAGTACTTC.

The genes are TRBV27 and TRBJ1-1; the match to TRBD1 covers 9 bases. The CDR3 extends over 17 amino acids. CDR1 is MNHEY, CDR2 SMNVEV, per germline (reference sequence). Trimming took 0 bases from V and 8 from J; bases not matched to a gene: 13. CDR3 nucleotides: TGTGCCAGCAGTTTATCCCCCGGGGGACAGGGTCAAACCGAAGCTTTCTTT. The encoded protein is CASSLSPGGQGQTEAFF.

Turning to this clonotype: One end of the junction is discordant with germline, which a read error may explain. The J gene is TRBJ2-7, the V gene TRBV3-1; D not resolved. Germline CDR1 LGHDT, CDR2 YNNKEL (reference sequence). The CDR3 spans 11 residues. The CDR3 protein is CTSSQGYEQYF. The CDR3 DNA is TGTACCAGCAGCCAAGGATACGAGCAGTACTTC.

This clonotype was recorded a few times. CDR3: CASIPPQGDFEAFF. For the CDR3, the DNA is TGTGCCAGCATCCCACCACAGGGGGATTTCGAAGCTTTCTTT. This chain uses TRBV28 with TRBJ1-1; 8 positions agree with TRBD1. Germline V lookup: CDR1 MDHEN, CDR2 SYDVKM. V lost 7 bases, J lost 8 bases, and 12 bases stayed unmatched. The CDR3 is 14 residues long.

This clonotype was found a few times. The chain links TRBV20-1 to TRBJ2-5; unclear D gene. V lost 7 bases, J lost 2 bases, and 14 bases lay in between. Per the germline V gene, CDR1 is DFQATT and CDR2 is SNEGSKA (reference sequence). The CDR3 is made up of 13 amino acids. The CDR3 DNA follows: TGCAGTGTCCCGGACCAGCTTCAAGAGACCCAGTACTTC. This encodes CSVPDQLQETQYF.

As to this clonotype: A much larger clonotype is one base distant, so this may be a read error. The rearrangement joins TRBV7-4 to TRBJ2-1, with 9 bases lining up with TRBD1. The end of the DNA fits TRBJ2-7 better, so the J call may be wrong. Germline CDR1 and CDR2: SGHVT and SQSDAQ. The CDR3 has 18 amino acids. The CDR3 region has the DNA TGTGCCAGCAGCTTCTCCAGGACAGGGGCCTTCTCCTACAATGAGCAGTACTTC. This sequence encodes CASSFSRTGAFSYNEQYF.

The chain carries TRBV20-1 and TRBJ1-1; D not certain. The CDR3 contains 12 residues. V lost 2 bases, J lost 2 bases, and 6 bases lay in between. Germline V gives CDR1 DFQATT, CDR2 SNEGSKA (reference sequence). DNA of the CDR3: TGCAGTGCTAGATTCAGAAACACTGAAGCTTTCTTT. Its translation: CSARFRNTEAFF.

The V and J genes are TRBV4-1 and TRBJ2-3; 13 bases match TRBD2. Germline loops: CDR1 MGHRA, CDR2 YSYEKL. There are 16 residues in the CDR3. Trimming cost V 4 bases and J 3 bases; bases outside gene matches: 4. The CDR3 DNA sequence: TGCGCCAGCAGCCTTACGACTAGCGGGGGGACAGATACGCAGTATTTT. Amino acid sequence: CASSLTTSGGTDTQYF.

The chain employs TRBV21-1 and TRBJ1-2. TRBV21-1 is a documented pseudogene. There are 13 residues in the CDR3. The CDR3 protein is CASSKTWGWGYTF. For the CDR3, the DNA is TGTGCCAGCAGCAAAACGTGGGGATGGGGCTACACCTTC.

The gene calls are TRBV28 and TRBJ1-6; D is perhaps TRBD1 (6 bases). Germline CDR1 is MDHEN and CDR2 is SYDVKM. The CDR3 extends over 14 amino acids. V gave up 6 bases and J gave up 9 bases, with 15 bases separating them. The CDR3 DNA sequence: TGTGCCAGCAGACAGGGCGGTGATGGTTCACCCCTCCACTTT. It is translated as CASRQGGDGSPLHF.

The chain combines TRBV9 with TRBJ1-4; D perhaps matches TRBD1 (5 bases). Germline CDR1 and CDR2: SGDLS and YYNGEE. Deletions cut 4 bases from V and 12 bases from J, with 22 bases between. This CDR3 comprises 15 residues. DNA for the CDR3: TGTGCCAGCAGCCCTCACCGGGGCCAAGAAGGAGAACTGTTTTTT. Translating gives CASSPHRGQEGELFF.

The CDR3 region has the DNA TGTGCCAGCGGGAGAATAGGGAATCAGCCCCAGCATTTT. It is translated as CASGRIGNQPQHF. The chain employs TRBV12-3 or TRBV12-4 and TRBJ1-5; D is undetermined. V lost 8 bases, J lost 4 bases, and 12 bases lay in between. This CDR3 spans 13 amino acids.

The chain links TRBV6-7 to TRBJ2-7; TRBD1 matches 7 bases. TRBV6-7 is known as an ORF, though its function is uncertain. CDR3 length: 15 residues. V lost 0 bases and J lost 4; bases outside the gene matches: 6. For the CDR3, the DNA is TGTGCCAGCAGTTACTCTCTAGGGGGCCGGTACGAGCAGTACTTC. Amino acids: CASSYSLGGRYEQYF.

The rearrangement uses TRBV7-2 and TRBJ1-6; 9 positions match TRBD1. The germline CDR1 and CDR2 sequences are SGHTA and FQGNSA. V shed 5 bases, J shed 9 bases, and the junction held 14 bases outside the gene matches. This CDR3 spans 17 amino acids. CDR3 residues: CASSLEPGRGQGSPLHF. The CDR3 DNA sequence: TGTGCCAGCAGCCTCGAACCCGGCCGGGGACAGGGTTCACCCCTCCACTTT.

The chain couples TRBV11-2 to TRBJ2-3; unclear D gene. The CDR3 length is 14 residues. Trimming shortened V by 3 bases and J by 4 bases, and 11 bases separated the two germline ends. Germline CDR1 SGHAT, CDR2 FQNNGV. This CDR3 is CASSFLLGSDTQYF. The CDR3 region has the DNA TGTGCCAGCAGCTTCCTACTGGGGTCAGATACGCAGTATTTT.

The chain has TRBV29-1 and TRBJ2-1, with TRBD2 matching 16 bases. The V gene's germline CDR1 is SQVTM and CDR2 ANQGSEA. Losses at the gene ends were 7 bases for V and 4 bases for J; bases not matched to a gene: 4. CDR3 length equals 15 residues. CDR3 loop: CSGGTSGREYNEQFF. The CDR3 bases are TGCAGCGGCGGGACTAGCGGGAGGGAATACAATGAGCAGTTCTTC.

The chain couples TRBV7-9 to TRBJ2-1, with no clear D. Looked up from germline, CDR1 is SEHNR and CDR2 is FQNEAQ (reference sequence). V was trimmed by 5 bases and J by 0 bases, leaving 8 bases between them. This CDR3 spans 14 amino acids. This chain's CDR3 is CASSGSSSYNEQFF. The CDR3 region has the DNA TGTGCCAGCAGCGGGTCGAGCTCCTACAATGAGCAGTTCTTC. Complete variable domain (other parts from reference TRBV7-9 and TRBJ2-1): DTGVSQNPRHKITKRGQNVTFRCDPISEHNRLYWYRQTLGQGPEFLTYFQNEAQLEKSRLLSDRFSAERPKGSFSTLEIQRTEQGDSAMYLCASSGSSSYNEQFFGPGTRLTVL.

V and J are TRBV5-4 and TRBJ2-4; D is undetermined. Between the trimmed V and J ends, which lost 3 bases and 7 bases, there was a span of 8 bases. Germline assignment: CDR1 SGHNT and CDR2 YYREEE (reference sequence). The CDR3 is 12 amino acids. CDR3 coding DNA: TGTGCCAGCAGCTCCCCGTCGAACATTCAGTACTTC. Encoded protein: CASSSPSNIQYF.

V usage is TRBV12-3 or TRBV12-4 and J usage is TRBJ1-1; D unresolved. This CDR3 comprises 12 residues. The V and J ends lost 7 bases and 1 base respectively, with 7 bases between them. CDR3 amino acids: CASTNSNTEAFF. The CDR3 region has the DNA TGTGCCAGCACCAATTCGAACACTGAAGCTTTCTTT.

The rearrangement uses TRBV2 and TRBJ2-5; D may be TRBD1 (6 bases). This CDR3 has 16 residues. Germline values: CDR1 SNHLY, CDR2 FYNNEI. V was clipped by 0 bases and J by 4 bases, with 15 bases between them. DNA for the CDR3: TGTGCCAGCAGTGAAGCAGGGGGACCGTCAGGAGAGACCCAGTACTTC. Amino acids: CASSEAGGPSGETQYF.

This clonotype was observed a few times. V and J are TRBV4-1 and TRBJ2-7; the D is unclear. The V end lost 5 bases, the J end lost 3 bases, and 14 bases lay between the germline ends. Looked up from germline, CDR1 is MGHRA and CDR2 is YSYEKL. The CDR3 totals 14 residues. The CDR3 region is CASSSLGYDYEQYF. The DNA of the CDR3 is TGCGCCAGCAGCTCGCTGGGGTATGACTACGAGCAGTACTTC.

V is TRBV27 and J is TRBJ1-5; D unresolved. Per germline, CDR1 MNHEY and CDR2 SMNVEV (reference sequence). The CDR3 is 12 residues long. V lost 3 bases, J lost 8 bases, and 8 bases lay in between. CDR3 sequence (DNA): TGTGCCAGCAGTTTCCTGGGGAAGCCCCAGCATTTT. This sequence encodes CASSFLGKPQHF.

This sequence joins TRBV3-1 and TRBJ2-7; D gene uncertain. Germline CDR1 and CDR2: LGHDT and YNNKEL (reference sequence). V was clipped by 1 base and J by 12 bases, with 16 bases between them. The CDR3 consists of 13 residues. This chain's CDR3 is CASSQGVTDVAYF. CDR3 DNA: TGTGCCAGCAGCCAAGGCGTAACGGACGTTGCGTACTTC.

V gene TRBV4-2 combines with J gene TRBJ1-2; D unclear. V lost 1 base to trimming and J lost 2 bases, with 11 bases between them. Germline V lookup: CDR1 LGHNA, CDR2 YNFKEQ. This CDR3 has 15 residues. The CDR3 DNA sequence: TGTGCCAGCAGCCAAGTCCTCAAAACCAACTATGGCTACACCTTC. Protein product: CASSQVLKTNYGYTF.

This clonotype was seen a single time. The chain carries TRBV2 and TRBJ1-6, with TRBD1 matching 7 bases. The CDR3 has 15 residues. From germline, CDR1 is SNHLY and CDR2 FYNNEI. The V gene end was trimmed by 7 bases and the J gene end by 4 bases; junction bases not matched to a gene: 7. CDR3: CASNRDSGYNSPLHF. The CDR3, as DNA: TGTGCCAGCAACAGGGACAGTGGGTATAATTCACCCCTCCACTTT. The full variable domain, its missing parts supplied by reference TRBV2 and TRBJ1-6, is EPEVTQTPSHQVTQMGQEVILRCVPISNHLYFYWYRQILGQKVEFLVSFYNNEISEKSEIFDDQFSVERPDGSNFTLKIRSTKLEDSAMYFCASNRDSGYNSPLHFGNGTRLTVT.

This clonotype turned up a few times. V gene TRBV5-5 combines with J gene TRBJ2-7, with D perhaps TRBD2 (5 bases). The CDR3 length is 12 residues. Between the trimmed V and J ends, which lost 7 bases and 0 bases, there was a span of 8 bases. CDR1 and CDR2 from the germline V gene are SGHKS and YYEKEE (reference sequence). The CDR3 DNA reads as TGTGCCAGCCTCCGGGACTCCTACGAGCAGTACTTC. Residues: CASLRDSYEQYF.

V gene TRBV7-2 combines with J gene TRBJ2-3; possibly TRBD1 or TRBD2 for D (5 bases each). The CDR3 covers 13 residues. The germline V gene encodes CDR1 SGHTA and CDR2 FQGNSA. Trimming pared 7 bases from V and 2 bases from J, leaving 10 bases between. CDR3 DNA sequence: TGTGCCAGCAAATTGGGGACCACAGATACGCAGTATTTT. This gives the protein CASKLGTTDTQYF.

This sequence joins TRBV7-9 and TRBJ1-2; D may be TRBD1 (5 bases). The germline CDR1 and CDR2 sequences are SEHNR and FQNEAQ (reference sequence). There are 16 residues in the CDR3. V was trimmed by 11 bases and J by 7 bases, leaving 29 bases between them. CDR3 bases: TGTGCCTGCGCTCTTGGGACCGGGCTTAGTTTGCCTGGCTACACCTTC. Translated, it gives CACALGTGLSLPGYTF. Drawing the rest from reference TRBV7-9 and TRBJ1-2, the complete variable domain is DTGVSQNPRHKITKRGQNVTFRCDPISEHNRLYWYRQTLGQGPEFLTYFQNEAQLEKSRLLSDRFSAERPKGSFSTLEIQRTEQGDSAMYLCACALGTGLSLPGYTFGSGTRLTVV.

The table lists this clonotype with a count of one. This sequence may be a read error, since a much larger clone differs from it by one base. Given the absence of the conserved phenylalanine or tryptophan at the CDR3 end, a read error is likely. The chain employs TRBV25-1 and TRBJ2-3; D remains ambiguous. The V gene's germline CDR1 is MGHDK and CDR2 SYGVNS. The CDR3 totals 14 residues. V was shortened by 2 bases and J by 2 bases, with 8 bases between the two germline ends. In DNA, the CDR3 is TGTGCCAGCAGTGAAGGATCCGCCACAGATACGCAGTATCTT. It codes for CASSEGSATDTQYL.

In regard to this clonotype: One end of the junction varies from germline; a read error may be responsible. The chain carries TRBV12-3 or TRBV12-4 and TRBJ2-3; TRBD2 agrees at 7 bases. The CDR3 sequence is 17 residues long. The DNA of the CDR3 is TGTGCCTGCAGCGGTCGTCGGGGGAGGGTGGGAACAGATACGCAGTATTTT. Its protein product is CACSGRRGRVGTDTQYF.

The chain has TRBV7-2 and TRBJ2-1; 7 bases agree with TRBD1. The length of the CDR3 is 14 residues. Germline assignment: CDR1 SGHTA and CDR2 FQGNSA. V lost 5 bases, J lost 8 bases, and 9 bases stayed unmatched. Written as DNA, the CDR3 is TGTGCCAGCAGCCTCTCCGGACAGGCGCATGAGCAGTTCTTC. Its translation is CASSLSGQAHEQFF.

V is TRBV30 and J is TRBJ2-7; 8 bases match TRBD1. Germline CDR1 is GTSNPN and CDR2 is SVGIG (reference sequence). With V trimmed by 4 bases and J by 1 base, 6 bases remained unmatched. The CDR3 is made up of 14 amino acids. The CDR3 loop reads CAWKSWDRSYEQYF. The CDR3 DNA is TGTGCCTGGAAATCTTGGGACAGGTCCTACGAGCAGTACTTC.